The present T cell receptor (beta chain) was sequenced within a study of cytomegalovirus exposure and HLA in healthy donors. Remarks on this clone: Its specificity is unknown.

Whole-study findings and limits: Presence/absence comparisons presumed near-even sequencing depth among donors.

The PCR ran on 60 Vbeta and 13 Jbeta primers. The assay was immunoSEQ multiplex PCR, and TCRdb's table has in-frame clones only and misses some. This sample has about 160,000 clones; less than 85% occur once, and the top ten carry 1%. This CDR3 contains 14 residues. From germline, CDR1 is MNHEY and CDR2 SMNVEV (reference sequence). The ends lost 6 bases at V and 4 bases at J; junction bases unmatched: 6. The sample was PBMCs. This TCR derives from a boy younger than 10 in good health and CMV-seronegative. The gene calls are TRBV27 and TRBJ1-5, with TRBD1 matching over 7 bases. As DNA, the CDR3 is TGTGCCAGCAGAATGGCAGGGGGTAATCAGCCCCAGCATTTT. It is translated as CASRMAGGNQPQHF.